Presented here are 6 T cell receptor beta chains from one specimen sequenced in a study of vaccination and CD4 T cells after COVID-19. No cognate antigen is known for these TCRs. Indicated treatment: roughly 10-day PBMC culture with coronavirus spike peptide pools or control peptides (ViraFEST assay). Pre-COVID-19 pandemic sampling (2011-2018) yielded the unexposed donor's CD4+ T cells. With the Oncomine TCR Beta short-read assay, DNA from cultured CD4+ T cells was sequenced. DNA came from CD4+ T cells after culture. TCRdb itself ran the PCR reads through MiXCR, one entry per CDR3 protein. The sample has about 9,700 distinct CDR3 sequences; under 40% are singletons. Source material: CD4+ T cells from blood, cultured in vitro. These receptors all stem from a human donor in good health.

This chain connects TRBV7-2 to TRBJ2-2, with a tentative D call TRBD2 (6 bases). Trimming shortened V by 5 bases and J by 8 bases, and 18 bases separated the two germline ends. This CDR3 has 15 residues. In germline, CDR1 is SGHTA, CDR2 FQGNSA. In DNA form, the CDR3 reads TGTGCCAGCAGCGACCAGGCTACTAGCTCGGGGGAGCTGTTTTTT. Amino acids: CASSDQATSSGELFF.

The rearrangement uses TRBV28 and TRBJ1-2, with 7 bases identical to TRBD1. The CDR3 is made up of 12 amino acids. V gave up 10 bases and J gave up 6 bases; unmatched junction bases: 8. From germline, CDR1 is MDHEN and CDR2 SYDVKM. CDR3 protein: CATEGQPNGYTF. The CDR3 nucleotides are TGTGCCACCGAGGGACAGCCTAATGGCTACACCTTC.

In nucleotides, the CDR3 is TGCAGTGCTAGAGAGGGGGCTGGGGCCAACGTCCTGACTTTC. Translating it yields CSAREGAGANVLTF. The chain employs TRBV20-1 and TRBJ2-6; D may correspond to TRBD1 or TRBD2 (5 bases each). There are 14 residues in the CDR3. The V end lost 0 bases, the J end lost 2 bases, and 5 bases lay between the germline ends. Germline lookup yields CDR1 DFQATT and CDR2 SNEGSKA (reference sequence).

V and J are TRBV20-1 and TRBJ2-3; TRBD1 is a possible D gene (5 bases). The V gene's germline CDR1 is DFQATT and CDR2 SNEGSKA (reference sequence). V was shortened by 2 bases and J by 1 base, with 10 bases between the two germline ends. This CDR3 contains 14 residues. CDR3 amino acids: CSARLDTRTDTQYF. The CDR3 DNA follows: TGCAGTGCTAGATTGGACACCCGCACAGATACGCAGTATTTT.

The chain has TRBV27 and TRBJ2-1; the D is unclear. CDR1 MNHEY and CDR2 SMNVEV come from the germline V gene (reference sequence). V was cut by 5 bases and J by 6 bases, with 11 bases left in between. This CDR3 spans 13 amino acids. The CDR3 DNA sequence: TGTGCCAGCAGTACCCCCATTTCCAATGAGCAGTTCTTC. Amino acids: CASSTPISNEQFF.

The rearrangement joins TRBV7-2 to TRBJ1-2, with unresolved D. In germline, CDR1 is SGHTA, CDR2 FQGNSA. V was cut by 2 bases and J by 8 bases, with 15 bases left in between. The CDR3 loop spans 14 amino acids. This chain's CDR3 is CASSLYITTEGYTF. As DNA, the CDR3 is TGTGCCAGCAGCTTATACATCACAACGGAAGGCTACACCTTC.